Following are 30 T cell receptor beta chains from one sample sequenced in a study of pediatric ulcerative colitis. Sequencing was performed with immunoSEQ multiplex PCR; in TCRdb, only in-frame clones are kept and a portion is missing. The sample lists over 15,000 clones, 70% to 85% occurring once. One to two pinch biopsies were taken from the rectum during colonoscopy. Sequencing used gut tissue. Every receptor here comes from a boy aged 5-17 years with moderate ulcerative colitis.

The rearrangement links TRBV2 to TRBJ2-5; D is unclear. CDR3 length equals 11 residues. Germline V gives CDR1 SNHLY, CDR2 FYNNEI. V gave up 5 bases and J gave up 1 base, with 2 bases separating them. This chain's CDR3 is CASSLQETQYF. DNA for the CDR3: TGTGCCAGCAGTCTCCAAGAGACCCAGTACTTC.

The CDR3 DNA sequence: TGTGCCAGCAGCCGGGACGGGAGAAACACTGAAGCTTTCTTT. Translated: CASSRDGRNTEAFF. This rearrangement joins TRBV5-8 to TRBJ1-1; a weak D match, TRBD1 (5 bases). The V gene's germline CDR1 is SGHTS and CDR2 YDEGEE. The CDR3 sequence is 14 residues long. Trimming stripped 4 bases from V and 2 bases from J, with 12 bases between. The full variable domain, with the rest looked up from reference TRBV5-8 and TRBJ1-1, is EAGVTQSPTHLIKTRGQQATLRCSPISGHTSVYWYQQALGLGLQFLLWYDEGEERNRGNFPPRFSGRQFPNYSSELNVNALELEDSALYLCASSRDGRNTEAFFGQGTRLTVV.

This chain links TRBV19 with TRBJ1-2; no definite D call. The CDR3 consists of 15 residues. Germline V gene data show CDR1 as LNHDA and CDR2 as SQIVND (reference sequence). Trimming stripped 4 bases from V and 7 bases from J, with 19 bases between. The CDR3 reads CASSTDRFIPTGYTF. In DNA form, the CDR3 reads TGTGCCAGTAGTACCGACCGATTCATACCCACTGGCTACACCTTC.

This chain connects TRBV9 to TRBJ1-2; 8 nucleotides align to TRBD1. Germline CDR1 reads SGDLS; CDR2 reads YYNGEE. This CDR3 spans 15 amino acids. V was clipped by 5 bases and J by 5 bases; unmatched bases: 11. Here the CDR3 DNA reads TGTGCCAGCAGTGAAGATAGCAGGGGGCAATATGGCTACACCTTC. Translation: CASSEDSRGQYGYTF.

V gene TRBV9 combines with J gene TRBJ1-1; D is ambiguous. Germline-derived CDR1 and CDR2 are SGDLS and YYNGEE. Trimming stripped 6 bases from V and 1 base from J, with 13 bases between. The CDR3 is 14 residues long. CDR3: CASKNSGPNTEAFF. The CDR3, as DNA: TGTGCCAGCAAGAATAGTGGCCCGAACACTGAAGCTTTCTTT.

The J gene is TRBJ1-5, the V gene TRBV7-8; tentatively, D is TRBD1 (5 bases). The CDR3 sequence is 17 residues long. Looked up from germline, CDR1 is SGHVS and CDR2 is FQNEAQ. The V end was cut by 1 base, the J end by 0 bases, with 13 bases between. In nucleotides, the CDR3 is TGTGCCAGCAGCTTAGTAGGGGAGGGCTATAGCAATCAGCCCCAGCATTTT. Protein: CASSLVGEGYSNQPQHF.

The J gene is TRBJ1-6, the V gene TRBV4-1; D remains unclear. This CDR3 has 17 amino acids. CDR1 is MGHRA, CDR2 YSYEKL, per germline. V lost 1 base, J lost 6 bases, and 16 bases lay in between. The CDR3 nucleotides read TGCGCCAGCAGCCAAGCCCGCCGGGCCGTCCTTAATTCACCCCTCCACTTT. Protein: CASSQARRAVLNSPLHF.

The chain couples TRBV13 to TRBJ1-4; D gene unclear. The CDR3 contains 15 residues. V lost 5 bases and J lost 3, with 13 bases in between. The germline V gene encodes CDR1 PRHDT and CDR2 FYEKMQ (reference sequence). CDR3 DNA: TGTGCCAGCAGCCCCCAAGGGAGGGCTAATGAAAAACTGTTTTTT. Its translation: CASSPQGRANEKLFF.

V is TRBV4-2 and J is TRBJ2-1, with D perhaps TRBD2 (5 bases). The V gene's germline CDR1 is LGHNA and CDR2 YNFKEQ. Trimming left V 4 bases short and J 7 bases short, with 14 bases between. This CDR3 has 14 residues. The CDR3 DNA reads as TGTGCCAGCAGCCCGACTAATATGAGAAATGAGCAGTTCTTC. Its translation: CASSPTNMRNEQFF.

The V call is TRBV29-1, the J call TRBJ2-5, with TRBD1 identical over 8 bases. J gave up 4 bases and V 6 bases, and 4 bases lay outside the gene matches. The CDR3 is 12 residues long. Germline-derived CDR1 and CDR2 are SQVTM and ANQGSEA. The CDR3 bases are TGCAGCGTCTGGACAGGGTTAGAGACCCAGTACTTC. Translation: CSVWTGLETQYF. Supplemented by reference TRBV29-1 and TRBJ2-5, the full variable domain reads SAVISQKPSRDICQRGTSLTIQCQVDSQVTMMFWYRQQPGQSLTLIATANQGSEATYESGFVIDKFPISRPNLTFSTLTVSNMSPEDSSIYLCSVWTGLETQYFGPGTRLLVL.

V gene TRBV7-2 combines with J gene TRBJ1-2, with 7 bases fitting TRBD1. The CDR3 is made up of 14 amino acids. CDR1 and CDR2 from the germline V gene are SGHTA and FQGNSA. J was trimmed by 4 bases and V by 2 bases; bases with no gene match: 4. Here the CDR3 reads CASSLNRGAYGYTF. CDR3 DNA: TGTGCCAGCAGCTTAAACAGGGGAGCCTATGGCTACACCTTC.

In this sample, this clone turned up a few times. V and J are TRBV29-1 and TRBJ1-1; 7 bases match TRBD1. Germline V gene sequence: CDR1 SQVTM, CDR2 ANQGSEA. The CDR3 loop spans 13 amino acids. V trimming: 7 bases; J trimming: 1 base; junction bases outside the gene matches: 6. The CDR3: CSALRTGNTEAFF. CDR3 nucleotides: TGCAGCGCCTTGCGGACAGGGAACACTGAAGCTTTCTTT.

CDR3 coding DNA: TGTGCCTGGAGTGGGGACAGTAACACTGAAGCTTTCTTT. This translates into CAWSGDSNTEAFF. The chain links TRBV30 to TRBJ1-1; 7 bases agree with TRBD1. The J segment lost 2 bases and the V segment lost 1 base, leaving 1 base of the junction unmatched. Germline CDR1 reads GTSNPN; CDR2 reads SVGIG (reference sequence). There are 13 residues in the CDR3.

This clone is a singleton in its sample. The chain combines TRBV7-3 with TRBJ2-2, with no clear D. Trimming took off 3 bases at V and 5 bases at J, with 4 bases between the two ends. Germline CDR1 and CDR2: SGHTA and FQGTGA. The CDR3 has 12 amino acids. CDR3 nucleotides: TGTGCCAGCAGCTTCGTTACCGGGGAGCTGTTTTTT. The encoded protein is CASSFVTGELFF.

The table lists this clone with a count of one. The rearrangement joins TRBV30 to TRBJ1-1; 9 bases match TRBD1. Germline V gives CDR1 GTSNPN, CDR2 SVGIG (reference sequence). The J segment lost 11 bases and the V segment lost 0 bases, leaving 10 bases of the junction unmatched. The CDR3 is 14 residues long. The CDR3 DNA reads as TGTGCCTGGAGTGTTACAGGGGGCAATGGGAGGGCTTTCTTT. As protein: CAWSVTGGNGRAFF.

The V gene is TRBV2, the J gene TRBJ1-2, with a weak D call TRBD1 (6 bases). The ends were cut back, 4 bases at V and 5 bases at J, with 11 bases in the middle. The V gene's germline CDR1 is SNHLY and CDR2 FYNNEI. The CDR3 sequence is 13 residues long. CDR3 DNA sequence: TGTGCCAGCAGTGCGGACAGCCTATATGGCTACACCTTC. It specifies CASSADSLYGYTF.

This clone was seen a single time. This rearrangement joins TRBV6-5 to TRBJ1-2, with unresolved D. The CDR3 covers 13 residues. Germline CDR1 and CDR2: MNHEY and SVGAGI. Trimming cost V 3 bases and J 5 bases, with 10 bases left between them. This CDR3 reads CASSYWSGYGYTF. The CDR3 DNA sequence: TGTGCCAGCAGTTATTGGTCCGGGTATGGCTACACCTTC.

The V call is TRBV29-1, the J call TRBJ2-7, with unresolved D. V was clipped by 1 base and J by 6 bases, with 13 bases between them. Germline V gene lookup returns CDR1 SQVTM and CDR2 ANQGSEA. CDR3 size: 13 residues. The chain's CDR3 is CSVEGTSDGEQYF. CDR3 sequence (DNA): TGCAGCGTTGAAGGGACGTCAGATGGCGAGCAGTACTTC.

This rearrangement joins TRBV5-1 to TRBJ1-2; possibly TRBD1 for D (5 bases). Germline lookup yields CDR1 SGHRS and CDR2 YFSETQ. Trimming removed 4 bases from V and 3 bases from J, with 19 bases in between. The CDR3 loop spans 16 amino acids. CDR3 coding DNA: TGCGCCAGCAGCGAGAACCCCGGGGCGGTGGACTATGGCTACACCTTC. This codes for CASSENPGAVDYGYTF.

This clone is medium-sized (0.01 to 0.1%). V gene TRBV7-6 combines with J gene TRBJ2-7; D gene ambiguous. V lost 5 bases to trimming and J lost 2 bases, with 13 bases between them. Germline V gives CDR1 SGHVS, CDR2 FNYEAQ. This CDR3 is built from 14 residues. The CDR3, as DNA: TGTGCCAGCAGCCCACAAGATACTACCTACGAGCAGTACTTC. Translating gives CASSPQDTTYEQYF.

The table lists this clone with a count of one. The rearrangement links TRBV5-5 to TRBJ1-4, with TRBD1 as a possible D gene (5 bases). In germline, CDR1 is SGHKS, CDR2 YYEKEE (reference sequence). The CDR3 is made up of 17 amino acids. V lost 0 bases, J lost 4 bases, and 16 bases lay in between. In DNA form, the CDR3 reads TGTGCCAGCAGCTTGGAGCGACCGGGACGGGATAATGAAAAACTGTTTTTT. It codes for CASSLERPGRDNEKLFF.

The chain combines TRBV7-6 with TRBJ2-3; D is possibly TRBD1 or TRBD2 (5 bases each). CDR3 size: 15 residues. The germline CDR1 and CDR2 sequences are SGHVS and FNYEAQ. The V and J ends lost 3 bases and 0 bases respectively, with 10 bases between them. DNA for the CDR3: TGTGCCAGCAGCTTCAGGGAGACTAGCACAGATACGCAGTATTTT. It is translated as CASSFRETSTDTQYF.

V usage is TRBV7-9 and J usage is TRBJ1-3; D not certain. CDR3 size: 16 residues. Germline lookup yields CDR1 SEHNR and CDR2 FQNEAQ (reference sequence). V lost 3 bases, J lost 0 bases, and 12 bases lay in between. CDR3 in amino acids: CASSFTTENSGNTIYF. The CDR3 nucleotides read TGTGCCAGCAGCTTTACCACGGAGAACTCTGGAAACACCATATATTTT.

The rearrangement uses TRBV7-3 and TRBJ2-7, with D perhaps matching TRBD1 or TRBD2 (5 bases each). The germline V gene encodes CDR1 SGHTA and CDR2 FQGTGA. V lost 2 bases to trimming and J lost 5 bases, with 19 bases between them. CDR3 size: 16 residues. In DNA form, the CDR3 reads TGTGCCAGCAGCTTATTCCGGGACCCAGGAAGGGACGAGCAGTACTTC. Amino acid sequence: CASSLFRDPGRDEQYF.

The gene calls are TRBV13 and TRBJ1-1, with D hard to call. The V end was cut by 3 bases, the J end by 4 bases, with 3 bases between. This CDR3 has 11 residues. The germline V gene encodes CDR1 PRHDT and CDR2 FYEKMQ (reference sequence). CDR3 bases: TGTGCCAGCAGCTTCGGCACTGAAGCTTTCTTT. Its translation is CASSFGTEAFF.

The V call is TRBV6-1, the J call TRBJ2-2, with 10 bases matching TRBD1. V was clipped by 9 bases and J by 3 bases; unmatched bases: 7. Germline V lookup: CDR1 MNHNS, CDR2 SASEGT. The CDR3 totals 15 residues. CDR3 sequence: CASPNGTGDTGELFF. The CDR3 DNA is TGTGCCAGTCCAAACGGGACAGGGGACACCGGGGAGCTGTTTTTT.

A word on this clone: One junction end disagrees with the germline gene, perhaps due to a read error. The rearrangement joins TRBV30 to TRBJ2-7; 8 bases agree with TRBD1. This CDR3 has 12 residues. CDR1 and CDR2 (germline): GTSNPN, SVGIG (reference sequence). The CDR3 is CAWRQGASEQYF. In DNA form, the CDR3 reads TGTGCGTGGAGGCAGGGGGCGAGCGAGCAGTACTTC.

The chain joins TRBV12-5 to TRBJ2-5, with D possibly matching TRBD2 (5 bases). The CDR3 is 16 residues long. V lost 6 bases, J lost 3 bases, and 20 bases lay in between. Germline values: CDR1 LGHNT, CDR2 FRNRAP. Here the CDR3 reads CASGSRRDGPKETQYF. The DNA of the CDR3 is TGTGCTAGTGGCTCCCGCCGGGATGGGCCTAAAGAGACCCAGTACTTC.

This chain links TRBV28 with TRBJ2-7; D is unclear. CDR3 length: 13 residues. V lost 4 bases, J lost 5 bases, and 12 bases lay in between. Germline V gives CDR1 MDHEN, CDR2 SYDVKM. The CDR3 here is CASSSSLRDEQYF. CDR3 nucleotide sequence: TGTGCCAGCAGTTCCTCCCTTCGGGACGAGCAGTACTTC.

This chain uses TRBV6-4 with TRBJ2-1, with D perhaps TRBD1 (5 bases). This CDR3 region has 15 residues. V dropped 4 bases and J dropped 0 bases, with 10 bases sitting between them. CDR1 is MRHNA and CDR2 is SNTAGT in the germline V gene. Here the CDR3 DNA reads TGTGCCAGCAGTGTCGGCAGGGACTCCTACAATGAGCAGTTCTTC. The encoded protein is CASSVGRDSYNEQFF.